The rows below give T cell receptor beta chains drawn from one sample of a study of memory CD4+ T cells and cytomegalovirus serostatus. Sequenced by immunoSEQ multiplex PCR; TCRdb stores in-frame clones only, minus some. The data hold about 50,000 clones, with 65% to 85% observed a single time. Sample: memory CD4+ T cells from blood. These receptors all come from an adult in good health and CMV-seronegative. CDR3s leave out the opening cysteine and the closing phenylalanine or tryptophan. Clone size is not always given. Where it is, it says once, few, many or a class for expanded clones.

>-|TRBV30|TRBJ2-2
AWSVAMGVFGELF
>few|TRBV28|TRBJ1-6
ASSLQSGANSPLH
>-|TRBV5-8|TRBJ2-7
ASSFEGQGSDEQY
>-|TRBV5-4|TRBJ2-1
ASSLPTGGWSNEQF
>-|TRBV5-1|TRBJ1-1
ASSLEGQARGTEAF
>-|TRBV4-2|TRBJ1-5
ASSQGHTQPQH
>few|TRBV7-2|TRBJ2-1
ASSAGLLRRNNEQF
>-|TRBV10-2|TRBJ1-5
ASRTGVASNQPQH
>-|TRBV18|TRBJ2-5
ASSPPSVAGGSETQY
>-|TRBV28|TRBJ2-1
ASSLSGTSGEQF
>-|TRBV5-1|TRBJ1-3
ASSKEGISGNTIY
>once|TRBV28|TRBJ2-1
ASKSGQATNEQF
>-|TRBV29-1|TRBJ1-1
SVSQGKGTTEAF
>-|TRBV7-2|TRBJ1-5
ASSLAGVENQPQH
>-|TRBV9|TRBJ2-7
ASSVGDRTTYEQY
>-|TRBV12-5|TRBJ2-3
ASSIGGADTQY
>few|TRBV11-2|TRBJ2-1
ASSLGTSGGINEQF
>-|TRBV19|TRBJ1-5
ASSMGTGYSNQPQH
>-|TRBV6-5|TRBJ2-5
ASRSGFSEETQY
>-|TRBV27|TRBJ1-4
ASSLGSGTNEKLF
>-|TRBV4-1|TRBJ1-3
ASSKTVNSGNTIY
>-|TRBV7-8|TRBJ1-1
ASSLGQGRVGTEAF
>few|TRBV5-6|TRBJ2-3
ASSPLAGPDTQY
>-|TRBV7-2|TRBJ2-7
ASSSRQGAYEQY
>-|TRBV4-1|TRBJ2-1
ASSQEGTVMREQF
>-|TRBV6-6|TRBJ2-7
ASSYRGQDYEQY
>-|TRBV11-1|TRBJ2-1
ASSSSDNEQF
>-|TRBV20-1|TRBJ2-7
SAPTLYEQY
>few|TRBV11-3|TRBJ2-1
ASSLDQGGTGSYNEQF
>-|TRBV5-6|TRBJ2-1
ASSLTRTGSYNEQF